The 13 T cell receptor beta chains below come from one sample, sequenced in a study of PD-L1 blockade in urothelial cancer. Assay: immunoSEQ multiplex PCR; the TCRdb copy retains only in-frame clones and omits some. The table has under 90,000 clones, 85% to 95% seen once. The sample here was PBMCs, taken around atezolizumab (anti-PD-L1) treatment. The receptors come from a man aged 55 to 70 with urothelial cancer.

This clone has only one observation. The V and J genes are TRBV5-5 and TRBJ2-2; 8 nucleotides agree with TRBD1. The CDR3 runs 15 residues. The germline gives CDR1 SGHKS, CDR2 YYEKEE (reference sequence). V shed 5 bases and J 3 bases; nucleotides not matched to a gene: 6. The CDR3 loop reads CASRRGQGDTGELFF. Written as DNA, the CDR3 is TGTGCCAGCAGACGCGGACAGGGAGACACCGGGGAGCTGTTTTTT.

This rearrangement joins TRBV6-5 to TRBJ1-1, with 7 bases fitting TRBD1. Germline V CDR1 and CDR2: MNHEY, SVGAGI. The V segment lost 6 bases and the J segment 4 bases; nucleotides outside the gene matches: 11. This CDR3 is 15 amino acids long. CDR3 in amino acids: CASSLTTGVVTEAFF. DNA for the CDR3: TGTGCCAGCAGCCTAACTACAGGGGTGGTCACTGAAGCTTTCTTT.

This clone was observed a handful of times. CDR3 sequence reads: CASSGGQGFIEPQHF. CDR3 DNA: TGTGCCAGCAGCGGGGGACAGGGGTTTATCGAGCCCCAGCATTTT. This chain links TRBV5-6 with TRBJ1-5; 10 nucleotides agree with TRBD1. V was pared by 4 bases and J by 8 bases, with 9 bases of the junction left unmatched. The germline gives CDR1 SGHDT, CDR2 YYEEEE. This CDR3 region has 15 residues.

V gene TRBV6-1 combines with J gene TRBJ2-5; D is unresolved. Germline V gives CDR1 MNHNS, CDR2 SASEGT. The CDR3 is 13 residues long. Between the trimmed V and J ends, which lost 3 bases and 5 bases, there was a span of 10 bases. The CDR3 here is CASSDYRRETQYF. The CDR3 DNA is TGTGCCAGCAGTGACTACAGACGGGAGACCCAGTACTTC.

The CDR3 here is CASSYYRLAGAYEQYF. The CDR3 nucleotides are TGTGCCAGCAGTTACTACAGACTAGCGGGAGCCTACGAGCAGTACTTC. This chain connects TRBV6-6 to TRBJ2-7, with 12 bases fitting TRBD2. Germline CDR1 and CDR2: MNHNY and SVGAGI (reference sequence). The CDR3 covers 16 residues. J lost 2 bases, V lost 1 base, and 3 bases had no gene match.

This chain joins TRBV5-1 and TRBJ1-1; TRBD1 is a possible D gene (5 bases). V lost 4 bases to trimming and J lost 1 base, with 8 bases between them. The CDR3 has 13 amino acids. CDR1 is SGHRS and CDR2 is YFSETQ in the germline V gene. DNA of the CDR3: TGCGCCAGCAGCAGTGGACAGAACACTGAAGCTTTCTTT. Its translation is CASSSGQNTEAFF.

The V gene is TRBV19, the J gene TRBJ2-5; 16 bases agree with TRBD2. Germline loops: CDR1 LNHDA, CDR2 SQIVND (reference sequence). The CDR3 has 17 residues. The V segment lost 4 bases and the J segment 0 bases; nucleotides outside the gene matches: 2. CDR3 DNA sequence: TGTGCCAGTAGTAAGGGACTAGCGGGAGGGTACCAAGAGACCCAGTACTTC. Amino acids: CASSKGLAGGYQETQYF.

This chain joins TRBV4-3 and TRBJ1-2, with 10 nucleotides matching TRBD1. This CDR3 has 13 residues. Germline trimming cut 3 bases from V and 6 bases from J; bases unmatched to any gene: 1. Germline CDR1 and CDR2: LGHNA and YSLEER. The CDR3 loop reads CASSQDRGNGYTF. CDR3 in DNA: TGCGCCAGCAGCCAGGACAGGGGGAATGGCTACACCTTC.

The chain employs TRBV9 and TRBJ2-5; the D gene is possibly TRBD2 (7 bases). Trimming cost V 0 bases and J 5 bases, with 14 bases left between them. The CDR3 spans 15 residues. Germline CDR1 reads SGDLS; CDR2 reads YYNGEE. The CDR3 bases are TGTGCCAGCAGCGTAGTTGCGGGGGCTTCGGAGACCCAGTACTTC. Translated, it gives CASSVVAGASETQYF. The full variable domain, with the rest looked up from reference TRBV9 and TRBJ2-5, is DSGVTQTPKHLITATGQRVTLRCSPRSGDLSVYWYQQSLDQGLQFLIQYYNGEERAKGNILERFSAQQFPDLHSELNLSSLELGDSALYFCASSVVAGASETQYFGPGTRLLVL.

CDR3 residues: CASSQTGGLPDTQYF. The DNA of the CDR3 is TGTGCCAGCAGCCAGACGGGGGGCCTCCCAGATACGCAGTATTTT. The V call is TRBV14, the J call TRBJ2-3, with D tentatively TRBD2 (7 bases). The V end was cut by 3 bases, the J end by 4 bases, with 14 bases between. Germline CDR1 is SGHDN and CDR2 is FVKESK. This CDR3 is 15 amino acids long.

The CDR3 loop is CASSLPVPNTEAFF. In DNA form, the CDR3 reads TGTGCCAGCAGTTTACCGGTCCCGAACACTGAAGCTTTCTTT. The chain carries TRBV28 and TRBJ1-1, with unresolved D. V lost 2 bases and J 1 base, leaving 8 bases between the germline ends. The CDR3 spans 14 residues. Germline CDR1 reads MDHEN; CDR2 reads SYDVKM.

A single count supports this clone. The chain carries TRBV6-5 and TRBJ2-7, with 9 positions matching TRBD1. J gave up 1 base and V 5 bases, and 6 bases lay outside the gene matches. The CDR3 consists of 15 residues. Germline V gene lookup returns CDR1 MNHEY and CDR2 SVGAGI. The CDR3: CASSADRGRSYEQYF. Written as DNA, the CDR3 is TGTGCCAGCAGTGCGGACAGGGGCCGGTCCTACGAGCAGTACTTC.

V and J are TRBV7-2 and TRBJ2-3; TRBD2 matches 10 bases. V was pared by 5 bases and J by 2 bases, with 4 bases of the junction left unmatched. CDR3 size: 15 residues. Germline values: CDR1 SGHTA, CDR2 FQGNSA. The chain's CDR3 is CASSHSGGVTDTQYF. Here the CDR3 DNA reads TGTGCCAGCAGCCACAGCGGGGGGGTCACAGATACGCAGTATTTT. The full variable domain, rest sourced from reference TRBV7-2 and TRBJ2-3, is GAGVSQSPSNKVTEKGKDVELRCDPISGHTALYWYRQSLGQGLEFLIYFQGNSAPDKSGLPSDRFSAERTGGSVSTLTIQRTQQEDSAVYLCASSHSGGVTDTQYFGPGTRLTVL.